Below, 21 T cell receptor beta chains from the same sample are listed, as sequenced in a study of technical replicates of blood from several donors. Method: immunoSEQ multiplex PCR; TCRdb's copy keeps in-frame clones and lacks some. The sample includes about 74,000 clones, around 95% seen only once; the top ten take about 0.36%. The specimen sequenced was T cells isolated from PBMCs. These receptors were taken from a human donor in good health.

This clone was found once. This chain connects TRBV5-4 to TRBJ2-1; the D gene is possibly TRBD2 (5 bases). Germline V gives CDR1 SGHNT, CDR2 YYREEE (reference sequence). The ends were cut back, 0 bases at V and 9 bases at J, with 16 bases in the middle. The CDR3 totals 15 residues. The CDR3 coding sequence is TGTGCCAGCAGCTTGGCCGGGATCGAAGGCGCTGAGCAGTTCTTC. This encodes CASSLAGIEGAEQFF. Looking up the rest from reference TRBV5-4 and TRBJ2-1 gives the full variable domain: ETGVTQSPTHLIKTRGQQVTLRCSSQSGHNTVSWYQQALGQGPQFIFQYYREEENGRGNFPPRFSGLQFPNYSSELNVNALELDDSALYLCASSLAGIEGAEQFFGPGTRLTVL.

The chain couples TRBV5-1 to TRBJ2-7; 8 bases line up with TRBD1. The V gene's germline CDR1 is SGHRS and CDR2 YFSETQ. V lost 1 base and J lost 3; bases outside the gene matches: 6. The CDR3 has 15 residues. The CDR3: CASSLTGQGIYEQYF. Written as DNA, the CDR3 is TGCGCCAGCAGCTTGACCGGACAGGGAATCTACGAGCAGTACTTC.

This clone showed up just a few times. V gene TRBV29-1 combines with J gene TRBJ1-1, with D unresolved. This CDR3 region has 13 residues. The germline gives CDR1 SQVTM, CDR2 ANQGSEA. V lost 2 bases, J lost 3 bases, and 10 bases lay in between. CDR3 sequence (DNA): TGCAGCGTTGAACGGGGAGCGGACACTGAAGCTTTCTTT. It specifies CSVERGADTEAFF.

DNA for the CDR3: TGCGCCAGCAGCCAAGACGTCAGGGACGAGCAGTACTTC. It is translated as CASSQDVRDEQYF. The chain joins TRBV4-1 to TRBJ2-7, with D possibly TRBD1 on 5 matching bases. The CDR3 has 13 amino acids. Germline lookup yields CDR1 MGHRA and CDR2 YSYEKL. The V gene lost 0 bases and the J gene lost 5 bases, with 8 bases spanning the gap.

The CDR3 coding sequence is TGTGCCAGCAGCCCCCGGGAAGCGTCTGGGGCCAACGTCCTGACTTTC. It encodes CASSPREASGANVLTF. The chain recombines TRBV13 with TRBJ2-6; possibly TRBD2 for D (5 bases). The V gene lost 5 bases and the J gene lost 1 base, with 12 bases spanning the gap. The CDR3 is 16 residues long. Germline V gene lookup returns CDR1 PRHDT and CDR2 FYEKMQ (reference sequence).

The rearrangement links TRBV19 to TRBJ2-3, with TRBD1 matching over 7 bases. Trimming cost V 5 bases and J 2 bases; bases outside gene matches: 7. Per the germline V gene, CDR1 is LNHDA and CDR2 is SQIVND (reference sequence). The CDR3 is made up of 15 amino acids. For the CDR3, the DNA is TGTGCCAGTAGTTCTTCGACAGGGTACACAGATACGCAGTATTTT. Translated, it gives CASSSSTGYTDTQYF.

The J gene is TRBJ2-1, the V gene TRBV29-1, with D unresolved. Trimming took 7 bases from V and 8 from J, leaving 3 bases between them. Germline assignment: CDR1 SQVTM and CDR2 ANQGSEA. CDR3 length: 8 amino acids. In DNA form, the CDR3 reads TGCAGCGGCGATGAGCAGTTCTTC. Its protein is CSGDEQFF.

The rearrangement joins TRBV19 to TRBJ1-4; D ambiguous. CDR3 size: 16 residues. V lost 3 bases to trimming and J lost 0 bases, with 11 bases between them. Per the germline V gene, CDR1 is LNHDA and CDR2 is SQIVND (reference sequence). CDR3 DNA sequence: TGTGCCAGTAGTATCAATTACAGATCAACTAATGAAAAACTGTTTTTT. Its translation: CASSINYRSTNEKLFF.

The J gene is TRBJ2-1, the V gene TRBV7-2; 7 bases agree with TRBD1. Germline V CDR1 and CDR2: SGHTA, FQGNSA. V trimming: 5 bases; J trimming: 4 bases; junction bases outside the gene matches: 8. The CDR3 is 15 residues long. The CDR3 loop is CASSLLTGKYNEQFF. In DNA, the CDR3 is TGTGCCAGCAGCCTCTTGACAGGGAAGTACAATGAGCAGTTCTTC.

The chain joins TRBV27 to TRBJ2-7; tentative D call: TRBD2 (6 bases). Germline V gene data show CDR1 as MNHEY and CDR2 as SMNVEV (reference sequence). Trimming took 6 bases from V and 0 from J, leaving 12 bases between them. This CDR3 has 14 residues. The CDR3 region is CASSGGTYSYEQYF. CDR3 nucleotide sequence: TGTGCCAGCAGCGGCGGGACGTACTCCTACGAGCAGTACTTC.

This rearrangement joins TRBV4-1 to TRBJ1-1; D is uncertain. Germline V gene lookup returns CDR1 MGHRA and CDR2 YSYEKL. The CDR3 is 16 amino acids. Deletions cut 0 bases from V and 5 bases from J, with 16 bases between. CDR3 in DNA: TGCGCCAGCAGCCAAGAAGCGGCAGGACTGGAAACTGAAGCTTTCTTT. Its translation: CASSQEAAGLETEAFF.

CDR3 DNA sequence: TGTGCCAGCAGCCGATATGGGACAGGGGGGAGATTGGCCAAAAACATTCAGTACTTC. Translating gives CASSRYGTGGRLAKNIQYF. The chain combines TRBV7-9 with TRBJ2-4, with TRBD1 matching 11 bases. CDR1 SEHNR and CDR2 FQNEAQ come from the germline V gene (reference sequence). The CDR3 extends over 19 amino acids. V lost 5 bases to trimming and J lost 1 base; unmatched junction nucleotides: 13.

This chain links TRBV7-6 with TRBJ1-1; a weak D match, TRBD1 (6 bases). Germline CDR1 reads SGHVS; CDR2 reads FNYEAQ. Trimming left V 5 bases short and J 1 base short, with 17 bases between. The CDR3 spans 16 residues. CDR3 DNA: TGTGCCAGCAGCCCCTTCCCACAGGGCCGGAACACTGAAGCTTTCTTT. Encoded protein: CASSPFPQGRNTEAFF.

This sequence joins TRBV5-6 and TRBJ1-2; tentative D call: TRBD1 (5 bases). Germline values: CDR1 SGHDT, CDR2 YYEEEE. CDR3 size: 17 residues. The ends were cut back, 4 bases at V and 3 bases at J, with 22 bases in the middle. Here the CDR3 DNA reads TGTGCCAGCAGCCCGGAGGGGCCCGGGTTGCTCCACTATGGCTACACCTTC. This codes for CASSPEGPGLLHYGYTF. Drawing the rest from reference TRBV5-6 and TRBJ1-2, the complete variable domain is DAGVTQSPTHLIKTRGQQVTLRCSPKSGHDTVSWYQQALGQGPQFIFQYYEEEERQRGNFPDRFSGHQFPNYSSELNVNALLLGDSALYLCASSPEGPGLLHYGYTFGSGTRLTVV.

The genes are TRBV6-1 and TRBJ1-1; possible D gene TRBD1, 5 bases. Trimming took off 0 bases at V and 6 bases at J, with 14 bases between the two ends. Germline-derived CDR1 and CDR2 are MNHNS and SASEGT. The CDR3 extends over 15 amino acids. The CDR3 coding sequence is TGTGCCAGCAGTGAAGCTAGCACAGGACTATCTGAAGCTTTCTTT. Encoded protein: CASSEASTGLSEAFF.

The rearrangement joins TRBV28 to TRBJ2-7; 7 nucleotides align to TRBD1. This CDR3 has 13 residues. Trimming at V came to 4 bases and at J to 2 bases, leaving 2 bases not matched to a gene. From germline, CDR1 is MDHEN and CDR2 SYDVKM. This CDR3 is CASSWGQTYEQYF. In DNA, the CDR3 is TGTGCCAGCAGTTGGGGACAGACCTACGAGCAGTACTTC.

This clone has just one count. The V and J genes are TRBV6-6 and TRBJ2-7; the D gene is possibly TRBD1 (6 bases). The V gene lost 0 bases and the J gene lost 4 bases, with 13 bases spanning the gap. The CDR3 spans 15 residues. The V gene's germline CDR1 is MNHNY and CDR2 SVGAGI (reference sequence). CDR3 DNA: TGTGCCAGCAGTTACTCTGGGGCAGGGGAGTACGAGCAGTACTTC. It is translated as CASSYSGAGEYEQYF.

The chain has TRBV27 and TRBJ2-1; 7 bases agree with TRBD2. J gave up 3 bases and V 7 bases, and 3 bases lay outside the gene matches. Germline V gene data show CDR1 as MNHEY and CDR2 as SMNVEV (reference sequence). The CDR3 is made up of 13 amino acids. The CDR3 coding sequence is TGTGCCAGCACTAGCGGAGACTACAATGAGCAGTTCTTC. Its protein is CASTSGDYNEQFF.

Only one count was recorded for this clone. The CDR3 bases are TGCGCCAGCAGCCAAGACTTTCAGGCAGGGGCCAACGTCCTGACTTTC. Its translation is CASSQDFQAGANVLTF. This chain uses TRBV4-3 with TRBJ2-6; D remains unclear. This CDR3 is built from 16 residues. Trimming took off 0 bases at V and 4 bases at J, with 10 bases between the two ends. The germline CDR1 and CDR2 sequences are LGHNA and YSLEER.

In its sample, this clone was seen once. The CDR3 bases are TGTGCCAGCACGGACAGGTACCCTCTTAACTATGGCTACACCTTC. Its translation is CASTDRYPLNYGYTF. The V call is TRBV2, the J call TRBJ1-2; 7 nucleotides align to TRBD1. The CDR3 spans 15 residues. The germline CDR1 and CDR2 sequences are SNHLY and FYNNEI. V trimming: 7 bases; J trimming: 1 base; junction bases outside the gene matches: 9.

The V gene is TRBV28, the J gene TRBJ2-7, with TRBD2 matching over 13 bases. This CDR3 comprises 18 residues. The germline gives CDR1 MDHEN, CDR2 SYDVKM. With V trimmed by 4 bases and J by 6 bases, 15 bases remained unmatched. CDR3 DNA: TGTGCCAGCAGTTCGCTAACTAGCGGGAGGGGCCGGGACTTCGAGCAGTACTTC. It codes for CASSSLTSGRGRDFEQYF.